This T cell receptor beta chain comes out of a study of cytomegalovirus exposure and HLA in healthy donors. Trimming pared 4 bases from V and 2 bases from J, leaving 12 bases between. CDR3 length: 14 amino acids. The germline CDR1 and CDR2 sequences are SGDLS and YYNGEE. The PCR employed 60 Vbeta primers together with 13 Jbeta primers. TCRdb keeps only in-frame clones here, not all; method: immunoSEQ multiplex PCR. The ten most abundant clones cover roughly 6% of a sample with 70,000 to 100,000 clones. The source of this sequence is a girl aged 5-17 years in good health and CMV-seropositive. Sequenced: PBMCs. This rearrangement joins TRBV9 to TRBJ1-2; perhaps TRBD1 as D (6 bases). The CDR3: CASSLGQPNYGYTF. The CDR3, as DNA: TGTGCCAGCAGCCTCGGACAGCCCAACTATGGCTACACCTTC. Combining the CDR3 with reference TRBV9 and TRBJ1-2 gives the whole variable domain DSGVTQTPKHLITATGQRVTLRCSPRSGDLSVYWYQQSLDQGLQFLIQYYNGEERAKGNILERFSAQQFPDLHSELNLSSLELGDSALYFCASSLGQPNYGYTFGSGTRLTVV.